What follows is one T cell receptor (beta chain) and its context. At least ten counts were recorded for this clone. There is no known antigen for this receptor. Base-call qualities are not available, and no considerably larger clone is one nucleotide away. Before undergoing thyroid surgery, none of the patients had been given any kind of treatment. Patient clinical samples collected from about 2012 to 2019 were retrospectively analysed using T-cell receptor beta sequencing. This sample stems from a study of metastatic and nonmetastatic thyroid tumors (dated by TCRdb to about 2020). With respect to the entire study: Repertoires were compared across peripheral blood and tumor or nodule tissue samples from malignant and benign thyroid patients.

Points the paper makes about the study in general: In both blood and tumor samples, TCR beta diversity was reported to be significantly higher in malignant tumors than in benign nodules.

The library was made by PCR. Sequencing was carried out with an Illumina HiSeq 4000. High-throughput sequencing was used to profile the CDR3 region of the TCR beta-chain in every patient. As for the authors' bioinformatics: Drawing on CDR3 differences between clinicopathological groups, the researchers built a classifier meant to tell apart patients with distant-metastatic papillary thyroid cancer. The Shannon index was used to measure repertoire diversity, and the Morisita-Horn index was used to measure how similar tumor and blood repertoires were. Using fastp trimming at Q25 and MiXCR clonotype assembly, TCRdb reanalyzed the public sequencing data and kept in-frame beta chains. The V and J calls were not made by the authors but by TCRdb's processing. The table for this sample lists around 21,000 clones; 23% of them were counted only once. Clones ranked in the top ten supply 65% to 75% of the sample.

This clonotype was sampled from a male donor with papillary thyroid cancer or a benign thyroid nodule (not recorded which). Some clones in this sample may be carry-over from other donors' samples. Sequencing input: blood.

The DNA sequence reads TGTGCCAGTAGTATGGGGACTAGCGGTAATGAGCAGTTCTTC. Translated, this is CASSMGTSGNEQFF. In this chain, TRBV19 is recombined with TRBJ2-1; the junction holds 11 bases that match TRBD2. After removal of 3 bases from V and 7 bases from J, the junction retains 2 bases not matched to a gene. The CDR3 measures 14 amino acids from cysteine to phenylalanine. Kept here is only the CDR3 DNA, which spans 42 bases and is read in frame from base 1. CDR1 and CDR2, per the germline V gene (reference sequence), are LNHDA and SQIVND.